This TCR beta chain comes out of a study of T cell responses to AZD1222 COVID-19 vaccine. General observations from the study: Reports indicate that nearly half of spike-specific TCRs are directed at unmutated variant regions.

The method was immunoSEQ multiplex PCR; TCRdb's version includes in-frame clones alone and lacks a portion of them. The sample contains some 150,000 clones, under 95% of which appear only once. Worth noting for this clone: What it binds is not known.

The CDR3 has 19 residues. The germline V gene has CDR1 SGHNT and CDR2 YENEEA. With V trimmed by 0 bases and J by 3 bases, 8 bases remained unmatched. The sequencing here drew on peripheral blood, taken 28 days after the second AZD1222 dose. The chain couples TRBV11-3 to TRBJ2-1; 13 nucleotides align to TRBD2. The sequence was obtained from an adult who received the AZD1222 COVID-19 vaccine. The CDR3 protein is CASSLDPGLAGVGYNEQFF. The CDR3 DNA reads TGTGCCAGCAGCTTAGATCCCGGACTAGCGGGAGTCGGCTACAATGAGCAGTTCTTC.